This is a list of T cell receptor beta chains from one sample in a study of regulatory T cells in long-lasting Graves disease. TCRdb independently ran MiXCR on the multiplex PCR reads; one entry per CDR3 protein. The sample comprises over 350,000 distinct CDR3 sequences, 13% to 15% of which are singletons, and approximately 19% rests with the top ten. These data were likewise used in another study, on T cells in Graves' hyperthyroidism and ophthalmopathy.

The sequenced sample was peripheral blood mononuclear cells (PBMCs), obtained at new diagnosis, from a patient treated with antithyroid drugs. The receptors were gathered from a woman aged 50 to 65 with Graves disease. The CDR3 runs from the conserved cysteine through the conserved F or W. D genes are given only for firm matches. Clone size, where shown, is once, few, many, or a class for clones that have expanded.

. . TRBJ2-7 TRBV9 CASSVADSYEQYF TGTGCCAGCAGCGTAGCGGACAGTTACGAGCAGTACTTC
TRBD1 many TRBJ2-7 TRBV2 CASSVGGGWNEQYF TGTGCCAGCAGTGTAGGGGGCGGTTGGAACGAGCAGTACTTC
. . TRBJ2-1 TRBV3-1 CASSKGLAISYQFF TGTGCCAGCAGCAAAGGGCTAGCAATTAGCTATCAGTTCTTC
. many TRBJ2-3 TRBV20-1 CSARVSGDTTDTQYF TGCAGTGCTAGAGTTAGCGGAGATACCACAGATACGCAGTATTTT
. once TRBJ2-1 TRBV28 CASSRMGARNEQFF TGTGCCAGCAGCCGAATGGGTGCAAGAAATGAGCAGTTCTTC
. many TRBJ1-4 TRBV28 CASKTDLLQKLFF TGTGCCAGCAAGACGGACCTGTTGCAAAAACTGTTTTTT
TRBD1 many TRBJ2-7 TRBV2 CASSEGRGKVGEQYF TGTGCCAGCAGTGAGGGCAGGGGGAAGGTAGGCGAGCAGTACTTC
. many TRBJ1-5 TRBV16 CASSQAGTAFRNQPQHF TGTGCCAGCAGCCAGGCCGGGACGGCCTTTAGGAATCAGCCCCAGCATTTT
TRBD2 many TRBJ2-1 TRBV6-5 CASSYRPAGGSEQFF TGTGCCAGCAGTTACAGGCCAGCGGGAGGATCTGAGCAGTTCTTC
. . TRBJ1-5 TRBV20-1 CSAYRDKGPNPNQPQHF TGCAGTGCTTACCGGGACAAGGGGCCTAACCCGAATCAGCCCCAGCATTTT
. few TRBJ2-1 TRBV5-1 CASSLVTTSSYNEQFF TGCGCCAGCAGCTTGGTCACTACGTCCTCCTACAATGAGCAGTTCTTC
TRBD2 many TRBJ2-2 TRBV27 CASSLSSPTRGNSGGTSGSGELFF TGTGCCAGCAGTTTATCGAGTCCGACCCGGGGGAACTCGGGCGGTACTAGCGGGAGTGGGGAGCTGTTTTTT
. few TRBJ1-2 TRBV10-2 CASRTGAHNYGYTF TGCGCCAGCAGAACCGGGGCTCATAACTATGGCTACACCTTC
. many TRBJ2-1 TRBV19 CASSMGTQSNEQFF TGTGCCAGTAGTATGGGTACGCAGTCCAATGAGCAGTTCTTC
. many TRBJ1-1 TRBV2 CASKAGSSEAFF TGTGCCAGCAAGGCGGGAAGTTCAGAAGCTTTCTTT
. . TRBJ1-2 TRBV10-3 CAISEVLYGYTF TGTGCCATCAGTGAGGTCCTCTATGGCTACACCTTC
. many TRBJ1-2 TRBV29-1 CSVGAGTNYGYTF TGCAGCGTTGGCGCAGGGACTAACTATGGCTACACCTTC
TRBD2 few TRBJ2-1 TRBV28 CASSPGLGGYNEQFF TGTGCCAGCAGTCCAGGGTTGGGGGGGTACAATGAGCAGTTCTTC
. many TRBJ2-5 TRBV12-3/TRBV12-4 CASSLDAQETQYF TGTGCCAGCAGTTTGGATGCCCAAGAGACCCAGTACTTC